This section outlines one T cell receptor (beta chain) sequence together with its context. TCRdb's table, derived via immunoSEQ multiplex PCR, lists solely in-frame clones and lacks some. The sample has about 260,000 clones, roughly 88% seen once. The CDR3 has 14 amino acids. With 5 bases removed from V and 7 bases from J, the gap between germline ends came to 15 bases. The germline V gene encodes CDR1 MNHNY and CDR2 SVGAGI (reference sequence). This entry belongs to a study of cytomegalovirus exposure and HLA in healthy donors. The material sequenced was PBMCs. The V and J genes are TRBV6-6 and TRBJ1-5; weak D call: TRBD1 (6 bases). The receptor was derived from a woman aged 30 to 39 in good health and CMV-seronegative. The CDR3 DNA reads as TGTGCCAGCAGTATCACAGGGTCAGGGCAGCCCCAGCATTTT. Its protein is CASSITGSGQPQHF.